These 31 T cell receptor beta chains originate from one sample sequenced in a study of blood T cell repertoires in COVID-19. The repertoire was sequenced with immunoSEQ multiplex PCR; TCRdb's copy has only in-frame clones and lacks some. The repertoire holds hundreds of thousands of clones, with 85% to 90% as singletons. Sample: PBMCs or T cells enriched from blood (not recorded which). These receptor sequences come from a young man who had recovered from COVID-19.

This clone was detected once. The chain couples TRBV9 to TRBJ2-2; D not certain. The V end was cut by 0 bases, the J end by 6 bases, with 9 bases between. The germline V gene has CDR1 SGDLS and CDR2 YYNGEE. This CDR3 comprises 14 residues. The CDR3 coding sequence is TGTGCCAGCAGCGTAGGCCTTGCGTCCGGGGAGCTGTTTTTT. Translated, it gives CASSVGLASGELFF.

The J gene is TRBJ1-1, the V gene TRBV3-1 (or the pseudogene TRBV3-2); D uncertain. Trimming pared 1 base from V and 2 bases from J, leaving 8 bases between. The CDR3 contains 14 residues. Germline-derived CDR1 and CDR2 are LGHDT and YNNKEL (reference sequence). The CDR3 sequence is CASSQGQINTEAFF. The CDR3 DNA follows: TGTGCCAGCAGCCAAGGGCAGATAAACACTGAAGCTTTCTTT.

The CDR3 here is CSVEGTSSYNEQFF. DNA for the CDR3: TGCAGCGTTGAAGGGACTAGCTCCTACAATGAGCAGTTCTTC. J is TRBJ2-1 and V is TRBV29-1; 7 nucleotides line up with TRBD2. V lost 1 base to trimming and J lost 0 bases; unmatched junction nucleotides: 0. CDR1 is SQVTM, CDR2 ANQGSEA, per germline. The length of the CDR3 is 14 residues.

The J gene is TRBJ1-1, the V gene TRBV5-4, with D possibly TRBD1 on 6 matching bases. CDR3 size: 16 residues. Germline V gene lookup returns CDR1 SGHNT and CDR2 YYREEE (reference sequence). The germline V and J ends were trimmed by 4 bases and 0 bases, with 16 bases remaining between them. This CDR3 is CASSPSTGSMNTEAFF. CDR3 nucleotides: TGTGCCAGCAGCCCATCAACAGGGAGCATGAACACTGAAGCTTTCTTT.

The rearrangement uses TRBV13 and TRBJ2-5, with TRBD2 matching 11 bases. This CDR3 comprises 16 residues. Trimming at V came to 5 bases and at J to 5 bases, leaving 10 bases not matched to a gene. The germline V gene has CDR1 PRHDT and CDR2 FYEKMQ (reference sequence). The CDR3 DNA reads TGTGCCAGCAGCACCACTAGCGGGGGTGCCTCCGAGACCCAGTACTTC. This sequence encodes CASSTTSGGASETQYF.

This clone came up once. The chain recombines TRBV6-5 with TRBJ2-7; D gene uncertain. The CDR3 is made up of 11 amino acids. Germline CDR1 and CDR2: MNHEY and SVGAGI. Trimming removed 6 bases at V and 7 bases at J, with 10 bases between. CDR3 sequence reads: CASRHLWEQYF. In nucleotides, the CDR3 is TGTGCCAGCAGACACCTCTGGGAGCAGTACTTC.

This clone appeared once. The V and J genes are TRBV4-2 and TRBJ2-7; TRBD1 might be the D (5 bases). This CDR3 region has 15 residues. V lost 4 bases and J lost 4, with 17 bases in between. Germline V gene lookup returns CDR1 LGHNA and CDR2 YNFKEQ. Written as DNA, the CDR3 is TGTGCCAGCAGCCCAACTACGGACAAGGGGTACGAGCAGTACTTC. Protein: CASSPTTDKGYEQYF.

This chain joins TRBV6-5 and TRBJ2-2; 8 bases map to TRBD1. Unmatched junction bases numbered 6, after V lost 5 bases and J lost 4 bases. CDR3 size: 15 residues. Germline-derived CDR1 and CDR2 are MNHEY and SVGAGI. CDR3 loop: CASSPLTGVTGELFF. CDR3 in DNA: TGTGCCAGCAGTCCCCTGACAGGGGTCACCGGGGAGCTGTTTTTT.

The chain couples TRBV15 to TRBJ1-4, with 9 bases aligning to TRBD1. The CDR3 has 22 amino acids. Germline V gives CDR1 LNHNV, CDR2 YYDKDF (reference sequence). The V segment lost 0 bases and the J segment 0 bases; nucleotides outside the gene matches: 17. CDR3 residues: CATSRDWPHRTGVEATNEKLFF. As DNA, the CDR3 is TGTGCCACCAGCAGAGACTGGCCCCATCGGACAGGGGTGGAGGCAACTAATGAAAAACTGTTTTTT.

The rearrangement uses TRBV10-3 and TRBJ1-5; 10 positions agree with TRBD1. There are 14 residues in the CDR3. V dropped 6 bases and J dropped 5; count of bases not matched to a gene: 4. CDR1 and CDR2 from the germline V gene are ENHRY and SYGVKD. Here the CDR3 reads CAISSGTGDQPQHF. CDR3 sequence (DNA): TGTGCCATCAGCTCCGGGACAGGGGATCAGCCCCAGCATTTT.

The chain links TRBV28 to TRBJ1-5; the D is unclear. This CDR3 has 14 amino acids. The germline CDR1 and CDR2 sequences are MDHEN and SYDVKM. The germline V and J ends were trimmed by 2 bases and 3 bases, with 8 bases remaining between them. CDR3 region: CASSLRQINQPQHF. CDR3 DNA: TGTGCCAGCAGTTTAAGACAAATCAATCAGCCCCAGCATTTT.

This chain uses TRBV7-9 with TRBJ1-4; TRBD1 might be the D (6 bases). Germline values: CDR1 SEHNR, CDR2 FQNEAQ (reference sequence). The germline V and J ends were trimmed by 4 bases and 3 bases, with 12 bases remaining between them. The CDR3 has 15 residues. Here the CDR3 DNA reads TGTGCCAGCAGCTCCCCAGGGGACGCTAATGAAAAACTGTTTTTT. As protein: CASSSPGDANEKLFF. The full variable domain, in which reference TRBV7-9 and TRBJ1-4 provide the parts outside the CDR3, is DTGVSQNPRHKITKRGQNVTFRCDPISEHNRLYWYRQTLGQGPEFLTYFQNEAQLEKSRLLSDRFSAERPKGSFSTLEIQRTEQGDSAMYLCASSSPGDANEKLFFGSGTQLSVL.

The chain joins TRBV2 to TRBJ1-5; D is possibly TRBD1 (5 bases). Germline V gene lookup returns CDR1 SNHLY and CDR2 FYNNEI. This CDR3 spans 14 amino acids. V gave up 3 bases and J gave up 3 bases, with 9 bases separating them. The chain's CDR3 is CASSEGGFNQPQHF. The CDR3 DNA reads as TGTGCCAGCAGTGAGGGGGGTTTCAATCAGCCCCAGCATTTT.

CDR3 DNA sequence: TGTGCCAGCACCCTACCCCCCCGGGGTGAGCAGTTCTTC. It encodes CASTLPPRGEQFF. J is TRBJ2-1 and V is TRBV12-3 or TRBV12-4; tentatively, D is TRBD2 (5 bases). The CDR3 contains 13 residues. Trimming took 7 bases from V and 9 from J, leaving 16 bases between them.

This clone showed up just a few times. Other DNA sequences from this sample encode an identical CDR3 as well. The chain employs TRBV7-8 and TRBJ2-7, with TRBD2 identical over 8 bases. V was pared by 1 base and J by 1 base, with 3 bases of the junction left unmatched. Germline V gene data show CDR1 as SGHVS and CDR2 as FQNEAQ. This CDR3 contains 15 residues. The CDR3 DNA sequence: TGTGCCAGCAGCTTAGTAGCGGGGACTTCCTACGAGCAGTACTTC. Translating gives CASSLVAGTSYEQYF.

The chain couples TRBV4-3 to TRBJ2-3, with D perhaps matching TRBD2 (5 bases). V shed 3 bases and J shed 3 bases, with 7 bases lying between them. This CDR3 region has 13 residues. Germline values: CDR1 LGHNA, CDR2 YSLEER. For the CDR3, the DNA is TGCGCCAGCAGCCAGAGGGTTACAGATACGCAGTATTTT. Protein: CASSQRVTDTQYF.

The V and J genes are TRBV24-1 and TRBJ1-4; a possible D gene is TRBD1 (6 bases). CDR3 length equals 12 residues. The germline V gene encodes CDR1 KGHDR and CDR2 SFDVKD. Trimming removed 6 bases from V and 7 bases from J, with 8 bases in between. In nucleotides, the CDR3 is TGTGCCACCAGTTCCAGGGGTGAAAAACTGTTTTTT. Translation gives CATSSRGEKLFF.

The rearrangement links TRBV6-2 or TRBV6-3 to TRBJ2-7, with TRBD1 identical over 8 bases. This CDR3 spans 14 amino acids. CDR1 and CDR2 from the germline V gene are MNHEY and SVGEGT. Germline trimming cut 6 bases from V and 5 bases from J; bases unmatched to any gene: 9. The CDR3 loop is CASSPGTGYHEQYF. The CDR3 nucleotides read TGTGCCAGCAGCCCCGGGACAGGTTACCACGAGCAGTACTTC.

A word on this clone: The sample carries other DNA sequences with the same CDR3. V and J are TRBV9 and TRBJ2-7; 8 positions agree with TRBD1. Germline lookup yields CDR1 SGDLS and CDR2 YYNGEE. Trimming at V came to 0 bases and at J to 1 base, leaving 3 bases not matched to a gene. The CDR3 consists of 15 residues. Written as DNA, the CDR3 is TGTGCCAGCAGCGTAGGAACAGGGGGGTCCTACGAGCAGTACTTC. This encodes CASSVGTGGSYEQYF. Using reference TRBV9 and TRBJ2-7 for the parts outside the CDR3, the full variable domain is DSGVTQTPKHLITATGQRVTLRCSPRSGDLSVYWYQQSLDQGLQFLIQYYNGEERAKGNILERFSAQQFPDLHSELNLSSLELGDSALYFCASSVGTGGSYEQYFGPGTRLTVT.

The rearrangement joins TRBV19 to TRBJ2-1; D is unresolved. There are 14 residues in the CDR3. In germline, CDR1 is LNHDA, CDR2 SQIVND (reference sequence). V was shortened by 0 bases and J by 2 bases, with 5 bases between the two germline ends. The CDR3 bases are TGTGCCAGTAGTATAGATTTAGCCTACAATGAGCAGTTCTTC. As protein: CASSIDLAYNEQFF.

V is TRBV28 and J is TRBJ1-2, with a weak D call TRBD1 (5 bases). Looked up from germline, CDR1 is MDHEN and CDR2 is SYDVKM. V lost 2 bases to trimming and J lost 7 bases, with 11 bases between them. This CDR3 has 13 residues. CDR3 sequence reads: CASSLQGSGGYTF. CDR3 in DNA: TGTGCCAGCAGTTTACAGGGTTCAGGTGGCTACACCTTC.

The chain employs TRBV29-1 and TRBJ1-1; 9 bases are shared with TRBD1. The germline gives CDR1 SQVTM, CDR2 ANQGSEA. V shed 0 bases and J 6 bases; nucleotides not matched to a gene: 5. The length of the CDR3 is 14 residues. In DNA, the CDR3 is TGCAGCGTTGAAGATGGAGGGACAGGGTCTGAAGCTTTCTTT. Its protein is CSVEDGGTGSEAFF.

CDR3 amino acids: CASSGRGLGETQYF. In nucleotides, the CDR3 is TGCGCCAGCAGTGGTAGGGGGTTGGGAGAGACCCAGTACTTC. The gene calls are TRBV10-2 and TRBJ2-5; possibly TRBD1 for D (6 bases). This CDR3 has 14 amino acids. Per germline, CDR1 WSHSY and CDR2 SAAADI. Trimming left V 4 bases short and J 4 bases short, with 13 bases between.

The chain uses TRBV11-2 and TRBJ2-7; 11 nucleotides match TRBD2. The CDR3 extends over 18 amino acids. Trimming at V came to 5 bases and at J to 4 bases, leaving 16 bases not matched to a gene. The germline gives CDR1 SGHAT, CDR2 FQNNGV. The CDR3 loop is CASSAGLAEVLRSYEQYF. CDR3 DNA sequence: TGTGCCAGCAGCGCGGGACTAGCGGAAGTTCTCCGTTCGTACGAGCAGTACTTC.

The gene calls are TRBV6-5 and TRBJ1-5; the match to TRBD1 covers 9 bases. V shed 6 bases and J 6 bases; nucleotides not matched to a gene: 6. Germline assignment: CDR1 MNHEY and CDR2 SVGAGI. The CDR3 loop spans 14 amino acids. The CDR3 sequence is CASSPTGGVQPQHF. As DNA, the CDR3 is TGTGCCAGCAGCCCGACAGGGGGAGTTCAGCCCCAGCATTTT.

The chain links TRBV5-1 to TRBJ1-2; D is possibly TRBD1 (5 bases). CDR1 and CDR2 (germline): SGHRS, YFSETQ. The V end lost 0 bases, the J end lost 4 bases, and 13 bases lay between the germline ends. The CDR3 is 15 amino acids. The CDR3 sequence is CASSLGLGLLYGYTF. In DNA form, the CDR3 reads TGCGCCAGCAGCTTGGGACTGGGGCTACTCTATGGCTACACCTTC.

The chain joins TRBV19 to TRBJ1-2; TRBD1 agrees at 8 bases. J gave up 2 bases and V 6 bases, and 8 bases lay outside the gene matches. The length of the CDR3 is 15 residues. Per germline, CDR1 LNHDA and CDR2 SQIVND (reference sequence). The CDR3: CASRGEDRVNYGYTF. In nucleotides, the CDR3 is TGTGCCAGTAGGGGGGAGGACAGGGTGAACTATGGCTACACCTTC.

CDR3 sequence (DNA): TGTGCCAGCAGCCGGGACAGGGGTACTGGGGCCAACGTCCTGACTTTC. It is translated as CASSRDRGTGANVLTF. The genes are TRBV2 and TRBJ2-6; 10 nucleotides align to TRBD1. This CDR3 spans 16 amino acids. Germline V gene data show CDR1 as SNHLY and CDR2 as FYNNEI. The ends lost 6 bases at V and 2 bases at J; junction bases unmatched: 4.

V usage is TRBV13 and J usage is TRBJ1-1; TRBD1 matches at 9 bases. There are 15 residues in the CDR3. With V trimmed by 4 bases and J by 5 bases, 8 bases remained unmatched. Germline-derived CDR1 and CDR2 are PRHDT and FYEKMQ (reference sequence). The CDR3 region is CASSWLGQGGTEAFF. In nucleotides, the CDR3 is TGTGCCAGCAGCTGGTTGGGACAGGGAGGTACTGAAGCTTTCTTT.

The chain has TRBV19 and TRBJ2-2, with TRBD2 as a possible D gene (5 bases). The CDR3 sequence is 15 residues long. Germline-derived CDR1 and CDR2 are LNHDA and SQIVND (reference sequence). V was trimmed by 8 bases and J by 0 bases, leaving 13 bases between them. CDR3 nucleotide sequence: TGTGCCAGTCGTGGGGAGTACGCGAACACCGGGGAGCTGTTTTTT. Amino acids: CASRGEYANTGELFF. Together with reference TRBV19 and TRBJ2-2, the CDR3 gives the full variable domain: DGGITQSPKYLFRKEGQNVTLSCEQNLNHDAMYWYRQDPGQGLRLIYYSQIVNDFQKGDIAEGYSVSREKKESFPLTVTSAQKNPTAFYLCASRGEYANTGELFFGEGSRLTVL.

The V and J genes are TRBV29-1 and TRBJ1-2; TRBD1 aligns across 9 bases. Germline trimming cut 5 bases from V and 4 bases from J; bases unmatched to any gene: 5. There are 13 residues in the CDR3. The germline V gene encodes CDR1 SQVTM and CDR2 ANQGSEA. CDR3 sequence reads: CSVSKGQGYGYTF. In DNA form, the CDR3 reads TGCAGCGTTTCAAAGGGACAGGGCTATGGCTACACCTTC.